A selection of T cell receptor beta chains follows, all from one sample in a study of OX40 agonist ivuxolimab in advanced cancers. TCRdb's copy holds only in-frame clones and misses some; the assay was immunoSEQ multiplex PCR. The sample carries some 80,000 clones, about 83% recorded once. The sequencing used CD4+ or CD8+ T cells sorted from blood, collected in a trial of the OX40 agonist ivuxolimab. These receptors originate from an adult with an advanced solid tumor such as melanoma, head and neck, liver or kidney cancer. Each CDR3 is given with its conserved first and last residue. Fields, in order: V gene, D gene, clone size, J gene, CDR3 DNA, CDR3 protein. A D gene is named only where the DNA matches it firmly. Part of the rows lack a size; the others show once, few, many or a class for expanded clones.

TRBV4-1	TRBD2	-	TRBJ2-7	TGCGCCAGCAGCCAAGTCTTCACTAGCGGGAGGGGCTCCTACGAGCAGTACTTC	CASSQVFTSGRGSYEQYF
TRBV4-1	-	-	TRBJ1-6	TGCGCCAGCAGCGAGATAAACTTAGGCTTCTCCTATAATTCACCCCTCCACTTT	CASSEINLGFSYNSPLHF
TRBV6-4	-	once	TRBJ2-6	TGTGCCAGCAGTGACCAACCCGACTCTGGGGCCAACGTCCTGACTTTC	CASSDQPDSGANVLTF
TRBV6-6	TRBD1	-	TRBJ2-7	TGTGCCAGCAGTCGAGGGACAGGACTACCCTACGAGCAGTACTTC	CASSRGTGLPYEQYF
TRBV6-1	-	-	TRBJ2-3	TGTGCCAGCAGTGAGGGGCCGTTTCTGGATACGCAGTATTTT	CASSEGPFLDTQYF
TRBV6-6	-	-	TRBJ1-6	TGTGCCGCTCGTCCAGGGGCGGATAATAATTCACCCCTCCACTTT	CAARPGADNNSPLHF
TRBV6-4	TRBD1	-	TRBJ2-1	TGTGCCAGCAGTTCGCAGCAGGGACAGGGTGAGCAGTTCTTC	CASSSQQGQGEQFF
TRBV5-8	-	-	TRBJ1-5	TGTGCCAGCAGCTTGGCCCAGGGGAGCAATCAGCCCCAGCATTTT	CASSLAQGSNQPQHF
TRBV4-1	-	-	TRBJ1-4	TGCGCCAGCAGCCTTTTCTCGGGAAGCGGTGAAAAACTGTTTTTT	CASSLFSGSGEKLFF
TRBV10-3	-	few	TRBJ1-5	TGTGCCATCAGTGATAGTAGCAATCAGCCCCAGCATTTT	CAISDSSNQPQHF
TRBV5-5	TRBD2	-	TRBJ2-1	TGTGCCAGCAGCTACTACTCCGGGACTAGCAATGAGCAGTTCTTC	CASSYYSGTSNEQFF
TRBV14	TRBD2	-	TRBJ2-5	TGTGCCAGCAGCCCCCGAGGCCTAGCGGGAGGACAAGAGACCCAGTACTTC	CASSPRGLAGGQETQYF
TRBV30	-	-	TRBJ2-2	TGTGCCTGGAGTACCGACGGGACCGGGGAGCTGTTTTTT	CAWSTDGTGELFF
TRBV6-5	TRBD1	-	TRBJ1-5	TGTGCCAGCAGTAACAGGGGGCTAAGCAATCAGCCCCAGCATTTT	CASSNRGLSNQPQHF
TRBV10-3	TRBD1	-	TRBJ1-4	TGTGCCATCAGCCCCGGGACAGGGATTTCGGCGGGGGAAAAACTGTTTTTT	CAISPGTGISAGEKLFF
TRBV15	-	-	TRBJ1-5	TGTGCCACCAGCAGAGTGAATCAGCCCCAGCATTTT	CATSRVNQPQHF
TRBV5-1	TRBD1	-	TRBJ1-1	TGCGCCAGCAGCTTCCGACAGGGGGCGAGTACTGAAGCTTTCTTT	CASSFRQGASTEAFF
TRBV5-4	TRBD1	-	TRBJ2-1	TGTGCCAGCAGGTCTACACAGGGGAAAATCAATGAGCAGTTCTTC	CASRSTQGKINEQFF
TRBV5-1	TRBD1	-	TRBJ1-1	TGCGCCAGCAGCCTGGAACAGGGGGCGATTAAAAACACTGAAGCTTTCTTT	CASSLEQGAIKNTEAFF
TRBV29-1	-	-	TRBJ2-3	TGCAGCGTTGCACCCCCAAGTGGCACAGATACGCAGTATTTT	CSVAPPSGTDTQYF
TRBV11-3	-	-	TRBJ2-5	TGTGCCAGCAGCTTAGCCGGCGGGGGCCCCGGGGAGACCCAGTACTTC	CASSLAGGGPGETQYF
TRBV9	-	-	TRBJ1-3	TGTGCCAGCAGCGTAGGCCCGGGGGGGGCTAACCGGTTTGTGGGAAACACCATATATTTT	CASSVGPGGANRFVGNTIYF
TRBV30	-	few	TRBJ1-5	TGTGCCTGGAGTGAAGGATTGAGCAATCAGCCCCAGCATTTT	CAWSEGLSNQPQHF
TRBV11-2	TRBD2	-	TRBJ2-7	TGTGCCAGCAGCTTATATGCGACTAGCGGCTCTCGGGACTACGAGCAGTACTTC	CASSLYATSGSRDYEQYF
TRBV2	TRBD1	few	TRBJ1-5	TGTGCCAGCAGGATACGATCAGGGGGGAATCAGCCCCAGCATTTT	CASRIRSGGNQPQHF
TRBV5-4	-	-	TRBJ1-2	TGTGCCAGCAGCTTGGGGACTAACTATGGCTACACCTTC	CASSLGTNYGYTF
TRBV28	-	few	TRBJ1-6	TGTGCCAGCACGGGGCAGTATAATTCACCCCTCCACTTT	CASTGQYNSPLHF
TRBV7-2	-	-	TRBJ1-5	TGTGCCAGCAGCTTAGTTGGGGGGACTAATCAGCCCCAGCATTTT	CASSLVGGTNQPQHF
TRBV7-9	TRBD1	-	TRBJ2-7	TGTGCCAGCAATCCCCTCGGGACAGGGGTCGAGCAGTACTTC	CASNPLGTGVEQYF
TRBV5-6	-	-	TRBJ1-5	TGTGCCAGCAGCTCGGAGGGGCGGGCTCCCCTCGGTCAGCCCCAGCATTTT	CASSSEGRAPLGQPQHF
TRBV5-1	TRBD1	-	TRBJ2-4	TGCGCCAGCAGCTCATCAGGGGGCTTGGGCAAAAACATTCAGTACTTC	CASSSSGGLGKNIQYF
TRBV7-2	-	-	TRBJ1-5	TGTGCCAGCAGCCTGGGGGGGCGGGAACAGCCCCAGCATTTT	CASSLGGREQPQHF
TRBV5-4	-	-	TRBJ2-7	TGTGCCAGCAGCTTCAACCAGTACGAGCAGTACTTC	CASSFNQYEQYF
TRBV4-1	-	-	TRBJ1-1	TGCGCCAGCAGCCAAGACCCAGCTGGGAACACTGAAGCTTTCTTT	CASSQDPAGNTEAFF
TRBV5-6	TRBD1	-	TRBJ1-5	TGTGCCAGCAGCTTCAGACAGGGTAGCAATCAGCCCCAGCATTTT	CASSFRQGSNQPQHF
TRBV19	-	-	TRBJ2-2	TGTGCCAGTAGTATAACGCTCCACACCGGGGAGCTGTTTTTT	CASSITLHTGELFF
TRBV7-2	TRBD1	-	TRBJ1-2	TGTGCCAGCAGCCCCATGACAGGGGGCGACTATGGCTACACCTTC	CASSPMTGGDYGYTF
TRBV18	-	-	TRBJ2-3	TGTGCCAGCTCACCACAAGTCCTGTCGACAGATACGCAGTATTTT	CASSPQVLSTDTQYF
TRBV20-1	-	-	TRBJ2-3	TGCAACGCACGCACACGTACGCAGTATTTT	CNARTRTQYF
TRBV5-1	TRBD1	once	TRBJ1-6	TGCGCCAGCAGCATCGACAGGGGGAATTCACCCCTCCACTTT	CASSIDRGNSPLHF
TRBV28	TRBD1	-	TRBJ2-2	TGTGCCAGCAGTCGGACAGGGGGCGGTCCCGGGGAGCTGTTTTTT	CASSRTGGGPGELFF
TRBV5-1	TRBD1	-	TRBJ1-2	TGCGCCAGCAGCTTACAGGGGGCGATCGACTATGGCTACACCTTC	CASSLQGAIDYGYTF
TRBV5-1	-	-	TRBJ1-1	TGCGCCAGCAGCTTGCCTTCAGGGTCGAGCACTGAAGCTTTCTTT	CASSLPSGSSTEAFF
TRBV4-2	-	-	TRBJ2-7	TGTGCCAGCAGCCCCCGACAGGGACTCTACGAGCAGTACTTC	CASSPRQGLYEQYF
TRBV7-2	TRBD2	-	TRBJ2-1	TGTGCCAGCAGTTCGCTAGCGGGGGGGCCAAATGAGCAGTTCTTC	CASSSLAGGPNEQFF
TRBV7-2	-	-	TRBJ1-5	TGTGCCAGCAGCTTAGGTGGCGGTCGGCGTCAGCCCCAGCATTTT	CASSLGGGRRQPQHF
TRBV9	TRBD2	-	TRBJ2-5	TGTGCCAGCAGCGTAGCCGGCGGGAGGGCCATGGAGACCCAGTACTTC	CASSVAGGRAMETQYF
TRBV15	TRBD2	-	TRBJ2-3	TGTGCCACCAGCAGAGTGGAGGGAGGGGGCACAGATACGCAGTATTTT	CATSRVEGGGTDTQYF
TRBV4-1	-	-	TRBJ2-7	TGCGCCAGCAGCCATCCAGCTCAGGGGTGGGGGGACGGCGAGCAGTACTTC	CASSHPAQGWGDGEQYF